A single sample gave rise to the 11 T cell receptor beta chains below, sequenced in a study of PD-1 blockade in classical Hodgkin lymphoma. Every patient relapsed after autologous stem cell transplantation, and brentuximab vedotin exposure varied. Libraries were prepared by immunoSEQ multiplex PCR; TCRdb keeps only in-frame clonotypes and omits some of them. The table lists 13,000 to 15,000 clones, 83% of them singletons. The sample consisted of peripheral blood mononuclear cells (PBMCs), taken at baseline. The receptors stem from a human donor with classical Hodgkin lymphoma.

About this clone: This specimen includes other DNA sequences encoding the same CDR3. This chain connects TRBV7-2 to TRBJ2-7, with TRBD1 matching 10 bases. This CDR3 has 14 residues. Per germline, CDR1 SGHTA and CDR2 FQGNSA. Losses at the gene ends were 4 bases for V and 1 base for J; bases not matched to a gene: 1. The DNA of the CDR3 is TGTGCCAGCAGCTCGGACAGGGGGTCCTACGAGCAGTACTTC. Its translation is CASSSDRGSYEQYF.

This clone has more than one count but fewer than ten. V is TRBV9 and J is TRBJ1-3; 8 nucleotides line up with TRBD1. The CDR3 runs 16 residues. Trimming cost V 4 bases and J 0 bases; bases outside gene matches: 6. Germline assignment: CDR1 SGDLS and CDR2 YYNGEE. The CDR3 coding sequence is TGTGCCAGCAGCAAGGGACAGGCGAGCTCTGGAAACACCATATATTTT. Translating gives CASSKGQASSGNTIYF.

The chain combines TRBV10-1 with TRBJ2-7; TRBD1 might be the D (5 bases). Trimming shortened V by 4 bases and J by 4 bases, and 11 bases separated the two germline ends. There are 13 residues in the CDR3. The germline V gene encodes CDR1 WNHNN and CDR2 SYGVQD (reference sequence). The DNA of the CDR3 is TGCGCCAGCAGTGTGGGGCTAGGATACGAGCAGTACTTC. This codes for CASSVGLGYEQYF.

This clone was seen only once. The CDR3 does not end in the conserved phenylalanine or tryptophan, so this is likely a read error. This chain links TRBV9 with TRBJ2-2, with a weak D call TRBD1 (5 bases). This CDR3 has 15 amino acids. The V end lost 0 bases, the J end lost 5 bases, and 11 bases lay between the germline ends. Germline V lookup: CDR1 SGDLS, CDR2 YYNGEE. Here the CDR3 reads CASSVAQGWTGELFS. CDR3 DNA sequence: TGTGCCAGCAGCGTAGCTCAGGGCTGGACCGGGGAGCTGTTTTCT.

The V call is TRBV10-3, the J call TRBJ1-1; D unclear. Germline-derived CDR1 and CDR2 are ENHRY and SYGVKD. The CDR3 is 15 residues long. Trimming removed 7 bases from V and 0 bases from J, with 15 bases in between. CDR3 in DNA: TGTGCCATCACGGAGATGGTAGGCATGAACACTGAAGCTTTCTTT. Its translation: CAITEMVGMNTEAFF.

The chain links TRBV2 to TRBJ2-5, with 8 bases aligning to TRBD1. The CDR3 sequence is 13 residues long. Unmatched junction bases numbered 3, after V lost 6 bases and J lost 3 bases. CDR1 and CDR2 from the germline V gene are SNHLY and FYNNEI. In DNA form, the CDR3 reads TGTGCCAGCAGCCCGGACAGGGAAGAGACCCAGTACTTC. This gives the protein CASSPDREETQYF.

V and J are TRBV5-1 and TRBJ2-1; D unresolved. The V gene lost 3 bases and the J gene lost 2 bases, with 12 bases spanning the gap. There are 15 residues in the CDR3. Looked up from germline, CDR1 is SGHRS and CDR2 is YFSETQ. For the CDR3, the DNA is TGCGCCAGCAGCTACCTTGATAGGGCCTACAATGAGCAGTTCTTC. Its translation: CASSYLDRAYNEQFF.

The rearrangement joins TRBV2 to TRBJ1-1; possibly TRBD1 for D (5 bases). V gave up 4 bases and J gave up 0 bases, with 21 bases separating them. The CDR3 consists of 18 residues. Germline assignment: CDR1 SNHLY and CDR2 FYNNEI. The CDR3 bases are TGTGCCAGCAGTGTCAATCCCCCCGGGGCCAACATGAACACTGAAGCTTTCTTT. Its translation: CASSVNPPGANMNTEAFF.

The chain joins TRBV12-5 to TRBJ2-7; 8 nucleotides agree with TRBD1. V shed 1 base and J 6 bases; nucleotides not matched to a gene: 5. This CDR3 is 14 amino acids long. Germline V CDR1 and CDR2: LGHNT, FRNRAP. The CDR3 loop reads CASGLGGQAGEQYF. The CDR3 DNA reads TGTGCTAGTGGTTTGGGGGGACAGGCGGGCGAGCAGTACTTC.

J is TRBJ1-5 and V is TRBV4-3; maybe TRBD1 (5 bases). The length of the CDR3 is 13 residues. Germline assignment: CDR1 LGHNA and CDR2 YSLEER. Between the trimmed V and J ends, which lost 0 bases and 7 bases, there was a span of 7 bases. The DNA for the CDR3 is TGCGCCAGCAGCCAAGATTGGGGCCAGCCCCAGCATTTT. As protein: CASSQDWGQPQHF.

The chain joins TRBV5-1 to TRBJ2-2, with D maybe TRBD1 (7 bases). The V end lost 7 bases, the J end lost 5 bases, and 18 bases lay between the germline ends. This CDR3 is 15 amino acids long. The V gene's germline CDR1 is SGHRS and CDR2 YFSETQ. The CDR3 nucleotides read TGCGCCAGCGGGGGGACAGCAGGGACTACCGGGGAGCTGTTTTTT. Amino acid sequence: CASGGTAGTTGELFF. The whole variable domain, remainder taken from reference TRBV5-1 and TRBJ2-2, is KAGVTQTPRYLIKTRGQQVTLSCSPISGHRSVSWYQQTPGQGLQFLFEYFSETQRNKGNFPGRFSGRQFSNSRSEMNVSTLELGDSALYLCASGGTAGTTGELFFGEGSRLTVL.